What follows describes a single T cell receptor (beta chain). This sample is drawn from a study of tumor-infiltrating lymphocytes in localized non-small cell lung cancer. V lost 3 bases, J lost 1 base, and 11 bases lay in between. CDR3 size: 16 residues. From germline, CDR1 is SGHRS and CDR2 YFSETQ. The table came from immunoSEQ multiplex PCR; TCRdb's copy has only in-frame clones and leaves some out. The table records 6,500 to 9,000 clones, approximately 60% of them present only once. This chain joins TRBV5-1 and TRBJ2-6; D ambiguous. The sample consisted of uninvolved lung tissue not adjacent to the tumor. The receptor's source is a human donor with non-small cell lung cancer. CDR3 loop: CASSSQLESGANVLTF. CDR3 bases: TGCGCCAGCAGCTCTCAACTGGAATCTGGGGCCAACGTCCTGACTTTC.